A single sample is the source of the 26 T cell receptor beta chains below, sequenced in a study of cytomegalovirus exposure and HLA in healthy donors. The PCR was carried out with 60 Vbeta primers and 13 Jbeta primers. Some clones are missing from TCRdb's copy, which holds only in-frame ones; the method was immunoSEQ multiplex PCR. Here the sample spans roughly 180,000 clones, about 75% being singletons. The sample comprised PBMCs. These receptors came from a female donor in good health and CMV-seronegative.

This sequence joins TRBV5-4 and TRBJ1-3; no reliable D call. CDR3 length equals 16 residues. V was pared by 4 bases and J by 0 bases, with 14 bases between. Per germline, CDR1 SGHNT and CDR2 YYREEE (reference sequence). The CDR3: CASSQALGSSGNTIYF. CDR3 coding DNA: TGTGCCAGCAGCCAGGCCCTCGGCAGCTCTGGAAACACCATATATTTT.

This chain links TRBV19 with TRBJ1-3; 8 nucleotides agree with TRBD1. V was clipped by 3 bases and J by 7 bases; unmatched bases: 11. CDR3 length: 16 amino acids. CDR1 and CDR2 from the germline V gene are LNHDA and SQIVND (reference sequence). The CDR3 here is CASSIFHGQGLNTIYF. In DNA, the CDR3 is TGTGCCAGTAGTATCTTCCACGGACAGGGCTTGAACACCATATATTTT.

V is TRBV6-1 and J is TRBJ2-2; 13 nucleotides line up with TRBD2. V trimming: 6 bases; J trimming: 4 bases; junction bases outside the gene matches: 2. Germline CDR1 is MNHNS and CDR2 is SASEGT. This CDR3 contains 15 residues. The CDR3: CASRGLAGSTGELFF. The CDR3 nucleotides are TGTGCCAGCAGGGGACTAGCGGGATCCACCGGGGAGCTGTTTTTT.

V gene TRBV4-2 combines with J gene TRBJ2-1; 9 positions match TRBD1. The CDR3 has 22 amino acids. J was trimmed by 0 bases and V by 3 bases; bases with no gene match: 21. CDR1 LGHNA and CDR2 YNFKEQ come from the germline V gene. The CDR3 nucleotides are TGTGCCAGCAGCCACCAAGGGGGGGGGACAGGGCCGACTTTACCCTCCTACAATGAGCAGTTCTTC. Protein: CASSHQGGGTGPTLPSYNEQFF.

This chain joins TRBV19 and TRBJ1-4; D unclear. Looked up from germline, CDR1 is LNHDA and CDR2 is SQIVND (reference sequence). The CDR3 runs 15 residues. Trimming left V 3 bases short and J 0 bases short, with 8 bases between. Here the CDR3 DNA reads TGTGCCAGTAGTATCGGCGGCCCAACTAATGAAAAACTGTTTTTT. Amino acid sequence: CASSIGGPTNEKLFF. Complete variable domain (other parts from reference TRBV19 and TRBJ1-4): DGGITQSPKYLFRKEGQNVTLSCEQNLNHDAMYWYRQDPGQGLRLIYYSQIVNDFQKGDIAEGYSVSREKKESFPLTVTSAQKNPTAFYLCASSIGGPTNEKLFFGSGTQLSVL.

This clone was seen only a few times. The chain has TRBV7-2 and TRBJ1-2; TRBD1 is a possible D gene (6 bases). The CDR3 covers 13 residues. Germline values: CDR1 SGHTA, CDR2 FQGNSA. Trimming pared 5 bases from V and 4 bases from J, leaving 11 bases between. CDR3 amino acids: CASSNREGYGYTF. As DNA, the CDR3 is TGTGCCAGCAGCAACAGGGAGGGCTATGGCTACACCTTC. Using reference TRBV7-2 and TRBJ1-2 for the parts outside the CDR3, the full variable domain is GAGVSQSPSNKVTEKGKDVELRCDPISGHTALYWYRQSLGQGLEFLIYFQGNSAPDKSGLPSDRFSAERTGGSVSTLTIQRTQQEDSAVYLCASSNREGYGYTFGSGTRLTVV.

This clone was seen a handful of times. V is TRBV27 and J is TRBJ2-3, with 9 bases matching TRBD2. The germline V gene encodes CDR1 MNHEY and CDR2 SMNVEV (reference sequence). With 1 base clipped from V and 0 bases from J, the junction kept 2 bases outside the gene matches. This CDR3 is 16 amino acids long. This chain's CDR3 is CASSLLAGVSTDTQYF. The CDR3 bases are TGTGCCAGCAGTTTATTAGCGGGGGTAAGCACAGATACGCAGTATTTT.

The chain couples TRBV6-5 to TRBJ1-3; TRBD1 matches 7 bases. Germline V CDR1 and CDR2: MNHEY, SVGAGI. The CDR3 covers 13 residues. J was trimmed by 8 bases and V by 2 bases; bases with no gene match: 3. CDR3: CASSYRDRDTIYF. CDR3 sequence (DNA): TGTGCCAGCAGTTACCGGGACAGAGACACCATATATTTT.

The J gene is TRBJ2-3, the V gene TRBV7-8, with D perhaps matching TRBD1 (5 bases). CDR3 length: 14 residues. Looked up from germline, CDR1 is SGHVS and CDR2 is FQNEAQ. Trimming took off 1 base at V and 5 bases at J, with 10 bases between the two ends. This CDR3 is CASSLVGQGDTQYF. CDR3 bases: TGTGCCAGCAGCTTAGTCGGCCAGGGAGATACGCAGTATTTT.

The J gene is TRBJ2-7, the V gene TRBV27; no clear D gene. The V gene lost 5 bases and the J gene lost 3 bases, with 5 bases spanning the gap. The CDR3 length is 11 residues. The germline CDR1 and CDR2 sequences are MNHEY and SMNVEV (reference sequence). The CDR3 loop is CASSHGYEQYF. In DNA form, the CDR3 reads TGTGCCAGCAGTCACGGCTACGAGCAGTACTTC.

The chain recombines TRBV28 with TRBJ2-7; D is undetermined. CDR1 is MDHEN and CDR2 is SYDVKM in the germline V gene. Trimming stripped 5 bases from V and 2 bases from J, with 13 bases between. This CDR3 comprises 14 residues. The CDR3 here is CASSTRGSTYEQYF. The CDR3 DNA reads TGTGCCAGCAGTACCCGCGGATCTACCTACGAGCAGTACTTC.

The chain employs TRBV20-1 and TRBJ2-5; 8 nucleotides line up with TRBD1. CDR1 is DFQATT and CDR2 is SNEGSKA in the germline V gene (reference sequence). The V and J ends lost 6 bases and 5 bases, in that order; junction bases with no gene match: 2. This CDR3 contains 11 residues. The CDR3 DNA is TGCAGTGCCAGACAGGGGGAGACCCAGTACTTC. It encodes CSARQGETQYF.

A word on this clone: Other DNA sequences in this specimen translate into the identical CDR3. This rearrangement joins TRBV30 to TRBJ1-3, with D hard to call. The CDR3 loop spans 12 amino acids. From germline, CDR1 is GTSNPN and CDR2 SVGIG (reference sequence). Trimming cost V 4 bases and J 4 bases, with 8 bases left between them. This chain's CDR3 is CAWTRRGNTIYF. CDR3 nucleotide sequence: TGTGCCTGGACTCGGAGGGGAAACACCATATATTTT. Full variable domain (rest looked up from reference TRBV30 and TRBJ1-3): SQTIHQWPATLVQPVGSPLSLECTVEGTSNPNLYWYRQAAGRGLQLLFYSVGIGQISSEVPQNLSASRPQDRQFILSSKKLLLSDSGFYLCAWTRRGNTIYFGEGSWLTVV.

This clone occurred a few times. Within the sample, other DNA sequences also encode this same CDR3. The chain carries TRBV27 and TRBJ1-5; possibly TRBD1 for D (5 bases). Trimming stripped 0 bases from V and 4 bases from J, with 10 bases between. Per germline, CDR1 MNHEY and CDR2 SMNVEV (reference sequence). The CDR3 extends over 15 amino acids. The CDR3 DNA reads as TGTGCCAGCAGTTTATCCCAGGGAAGAAATCAGCCCCAGCATTTT. It translates to CASSLSQGRNQPQHF.

The CDR3 sequence is CASSPRDRGSYEQYF. The CDR3 nucleotides are TGTGCCAGCAGCCCCCGGGACAGGGGGTCTTACGAGCAGTACTTC. The chain combines TRBV9 with TRBJ2-7; TRBD1 agrees at 11 bases. Germline V CDR1 and CDR2: SGDLS, YYNGEE. The CDR3 extends over 15 amino acids. V dropped 4 bases and J dropped 4; count of bases not matched to a gene: 7.

The CDR3: CASSMGYSTDTQYF. The CDR3 nucleotides are TGTGCCAGTAGTATGGGCTATAGCACAGATACGCAGTATTTT. The chain has TRBV19 and TRBJ2-3; D is unresolved. The CDR3 spans 14 residues. Trimming stripped 3 bases from V and 0 bases from J, with 7 bases between. CDR1 is LNHDA, CDR2 SQIVND, per germline (reference sequence).

The J gene is TRBJ2-7, the V gene TRBV11-2; TRBD1 is a possible D gene (5 bases). Trimming shortened V by 6 bases and J by 2 bases, and 20 bases separated the two germline ends. This CDR3 is built from 16 residues. Germline CDR1 reads SGHAT; CDR2 reads FQNNGV. The CDR3 region has the DNA TGTGCCAGCAGTCTTACAGGTGATAACGGCGCCTACGAGCAGTACTTC. It specifies CASSLTGDNGAYEQYF. The variable domain in full, with the rest retrieved from reference TRBV11-2 and TRBJ2-7, is EAGVAQSPRYKIIEKRQSVAFWCNPISGHATLYWYQQILGQGPKLLIQFQNNGVVDDSQLPKDRFSAERLKGVDSTLKIQPAKLEDSAVYLCASSLTGDNGAYEQYFGPGTRLTVT.

V gene TRBV6-1 combines with J gene TRBJ1-1; 8 nucleotides agree with TRBD1. The junction had 5 bases not matched to a gene; V was cut back by 6 bases and J by 5 bases. The length of the CDR3 is 13 residues. Germline CDR1 is MNHNS and CDR2 is SASEGT. This CDR3 reads CASSQGARTEAFF. The DNA of the CDR3 is TGTGCCAGCAGCCAGGGGGCGAGGACTGAAGCTTTCTTT.

This rearrangement joins TRBV27 to TRBJ1-5, with D possibly being TRBD1 (6 bases). CDR1 is MNHEY and CDR2 is SMNVEV in the germline V gene (reference sequence). The CDR3 totals 14 residues. V lost 3 bases and J lost 1, with 7 bases in between. Here the CDR3 DNA reads TGTGCCAGCAGTTTTGGGGGCAGCAATCAGCCCCAGCATTTT. This gives the protein CASSFGGSNQPQHF.

The V call is TRBV28, the J call TRBJ2-7; 14 bases line up with TRBD2. The trim removed 6 bases at V and 4 bases at J, leaving 2 bases unmatched. The germline V gene encodes CDR1 MDHEN and CDR2 SYDVKM. The CDR3 runs to 14 residues. The CDR3 sequence is CASSRTSGRYEQYF. DNA of the CDR3: TGTGCCAGCAGCCGGACTAGCGGGAGGTACGAGCAGTACTTC.

This rearrangement joins TRBV2 to TRBJ2-7; 9 bases align to TRBD2. This CDR3 is 14 amino acids long. The ends lost 5 bases at V and 5 bases at J; junction bases unmatched: 7. Germline CDR1 is SNHLY and CDR2 is FYNNEI. The DNA for the CDR3 is TGTGCCAGCAGTTTGGGACTAGCCACCGACGAGCAGTACTTC. Amino acid sequence: CASSLGLATDEQYF.

This clone has only one observation. V is TRBV30 and J is TRBJ2-5; the match to TRBD2 covers 11 bases. This CDR3 contains 16 residues. The J segment lost 2 bases and the V segment lost 0 bases, leaving 5 bases of the junction unmatched. Germline V CDR1 and CDR2: GTSNPN, SVGIG (reference sequence). The CDR3 protein is CAWSVNSGRAQETQYF. Written as DNA, the CDR3 is TGTGCCTGGAGTGTAAATAGCGGGAGGGCTCAAGAGACCCAGTACTTC.

This chain links TRBV7-9 with TRBJ1-3; D gene uncertain. V lost 5 bases, J lost 3 bases, and 8 bases lay in between. This CDR3 contains 13 residues. The germline V gene has CDR1 SEHNR and CDR2 FQNEAQ (reference sequence). The CDR3 protein is CASSDTFGNTIYF. The CDR3 DNA follows: TGTGCCAGCAGCGATACATTTGGAAACACCATATATTTT.

Regarding this clone: Other DNA sequences in the same sample also yield this CDR3. V is TRBV13 and J is TRBJ2-7; 8 bases fit TRBD2. CDR3 length: 15 amino acids. The ends lost 6 bases at V and 5 bases at J; junction bases unmatched: 12. In germline, CDR1 is PRHDT, CDR2 FYEKMQ (reference sequence). CDR3 bases: TGTGCCAGCAGGCCCCTCGGGGGGGGTATTAACGAGCAGTACTTC. It translates to CASRPLGGGINEQYF.

The chain combines TRBV9 with TRBJ2-7; the D is unclear. V was pared by 2 bases and J by 4 bases, with 13 bases between. The length of the CDR3 is 14 residues. The germline V gene has CDR1 SGDLS and CDR2 YYNGEE. The DNA of the CDR3 is TGTGCCAGCAGCGTGGCGACAACCGGTTACGAGCAGTACTTC. This codes for CASSVATTGYEQYF.

This clone has a single count. The CDR3 bases are TGTGCCAGCAGTTTATACGAGGGCTATGGCTACACCTTC. This encodes CASSLYEGYGYTF. The rearrangement joins TRBV27 to TRBJ1-2; no definite D call. CDR1 MNHEY and CDR2 SMNVEV come from the germline V gene (reference sequence). This CDR3 is built from 13 residues. Between the trimmed V and J ends, which lost 1 base and 4 bases, there was a span of 7 bases.